This T cell receptor beta chain derives from a study of cytomegalovirus exposure and HLA in healthy donors. In the PCR, 60 Vbeta and 13 Jbeta primers were used. Using immunoSEQ multiplex PCR, the repertoire was profiled, and TCRdb retains in-frame clones only, with some absent. The sample lists under 150,000 clones, about 80% seen once, with roughly 6.2% in the top ten. Germline V lookup: CDR1 SGDLS, CDR2 YYNGEE. The CDR3 consists of 16 residues. V gave up 0 bases and J gave up 2 bases, with 13 bases separating them. Healthy bone marrow donors formed the donor group. Findings and caveats of the study: For TCR beta chains, V- and J-gene trimming was later linked to a missense DCLRE1C variant. In a later analysis, at a false discovery rate of 0.05, 15,000 to 20,000 TCR beta sequences matched HLA alleles.

On this clone itself: Its specificity is unknown.

The receptor's source is a middle-aged woman in good health and CMV-seropositive. The chain couples TRBV9 to TRBJ2-3; D is undetermined. Material for sequencing was PBMCs. The CDR3 reads CASSVGSDFVTDTQYF. As DNA, the CDR3 is TGTGCCAGCAGCGTAGGATCCGACTTCGTCACAGATACGCAGTATTTT.